This TCR beta chain originates from a study of control samples from healthy donors and cancer patients. The germline V gene encodes CDR1 LNHDA and CDR2 SQIVND (reference sequence). The CDR3 loop spans 17 amino acids. Trimming at V came to 7 bases and at J to 7 bases, leaving 16 bases not matched to a gene. The method was immunoSEQ multiplex PCR; TCRdb's version includes in-frame clones alone and lacks a portion of them. The sample comprises 150,000 to 200,000 clones, roughly 95% of which are singletons, and around 0.92% rests with the top ten. Sequences were obtained from blood. This receptor was obtained from a woman aged 25 to 39 in good health. This rearrangement joins TRBV19 to TRBJ2-1; 10 bases line up with TRBD2. Here the CDR3 reads CASTLFPTSGPINEQFF. The CDR3 DNA is TGTGCCAGTACCCTTTTTCCGACTAGCGGGCCCATTAATGAGCAGTTCTTC. Using reference TRBV19 and TRBJ2-1 for the parts outside the CDR3, the full variable domain is DGGITQSPKYLFRKEGQNVTLSCEQNLNHDAMYWYRQDPGQGLRLIYYSQIVNDFQKGDIAEGYSVSREKKESFPLTVTSAQKNPTAFYLCASTLFPTSGPINEQFFGPGTRLTVL.